This T cell receptor (beta chain) was identified in a study of read filtering for tumor transcriptome and immune sequencing. The overall study: IR-seq gave about 3.5 to 10.27 million TCR reads per sample; RNA-seq gave about 80 to 1273.

Sample share makes this clonotype medium-sized. The V end was cut by 1 base, the J end by 8 bases, with 3 bases between. Germline CDR1 SNHLY, CDR2 FYNNEI. The CDR3 consists of 11 residues. The library was built from about 400 ng RNA with molecular barcoded adaptors for alpha/delta and beta/gamma chains. TCRdb used MiXCR to reprocess the reads, holding one entry per CDR3 protein. The sample lists approximately 58,000 distinct CDR3 sequences, roughly an eighth occurring once. This TCR derives from a donor over 35 with multiple myeloma. Sequenced: a population of CD138-negative cells sorted from bone marrow. The chain carries TRBV2 and TRBJ2-1, with unresolved D. DNA of the CDR3: TGTGCCAGCAGTGAAGTGGATGAGCAGTTCTTC. Protein sequence: CASSEVDEQFF.